This TCR beta chain emerged from a study of T cells in Graves' hyperthyroidism and ophthalmopathy. Regions amplified from RNA transcripts were the TCR beta CDR3 regions. RT-PCR in the first round (using the HTBI primer set) targeted the TCR CDR3. From the multiplex PCR reads, TCRdb called clonotypes with MiXCR, one entry per CDR3 protein. The data hold roughly 700,000 distinct CDR3 sequences, with roughly 17% observed a single time. Study-level results: Median prediction lead before ophthalmopathy onset was 5 to 7.5 months with the model. Most thyroid clonotypes with frequency above 0.001 were detected in blood.

Germline V gene lookup returns CDR1 KGHSH and CDR2 LQKENI. V was shortened by 0 bases and J by 4 bases, with 6 bases between the two germline ends. The CDR3 has 14 amino acids. In the case of this clonotype: Its antigen remains unidentified.

The genes are TRBV18 and TRBJ2-2; no clear D. The TCR originated in a man in his fifties with Graves' hyperthyroidism. The sequencing input was blood. CDR3 in DNA: TGTGCCAGCTCACCACCGGACGGCACCGGGGAGCTGTTTTTT. The encoded protein is CASSPPDGTGELFF.